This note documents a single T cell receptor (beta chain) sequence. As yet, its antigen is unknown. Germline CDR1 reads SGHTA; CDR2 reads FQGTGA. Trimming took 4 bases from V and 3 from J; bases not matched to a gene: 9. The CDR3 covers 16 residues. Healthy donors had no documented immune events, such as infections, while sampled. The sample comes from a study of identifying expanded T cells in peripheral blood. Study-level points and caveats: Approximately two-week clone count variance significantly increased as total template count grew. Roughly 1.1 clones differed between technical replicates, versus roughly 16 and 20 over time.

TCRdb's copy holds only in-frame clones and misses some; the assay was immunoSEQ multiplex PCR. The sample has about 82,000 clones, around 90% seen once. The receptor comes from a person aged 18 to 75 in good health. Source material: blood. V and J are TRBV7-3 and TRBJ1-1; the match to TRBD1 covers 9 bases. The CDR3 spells CASSSGLQGAHTEAFF. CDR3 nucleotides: TGTGCCAGCAGCTCGGGACTACAGGGGGCGCACACTGAAGCTTTCTTT.